This T cell receptor (beta chain) was obtained from a study of T cells after yellow fever vaccination. The table lists this clonotype with a few counts. No antigen is known for it. Broader study findings: Researchers cautioned that FACS-sorted repertoires could harbor abundant clonotypes contaminating from the bulk population. Detected again after the booster were most primary-vaccination clones, at 96% CD4 and approximately 90% CD8.

V lost 6 bases, J lost 5 bases, and 13 bases stayed unmatched. Germline values: CDR1 MNHEY, CDR2 SVGEGT. This CDR3 region has 16 residues. Researchers made TCR cDNA using 5'RACE template switching, and this step added a universal primer site and UMIs. TCRdb redid the calling of the 5' RACE reads with MiXCR, one entry per CDR3 protein. The sample yields some 290,000 distinct CDR3 sequences, over 8.5% seen once. The gene calls are TRBV6-2 or TRBV6-3 and TRBJ2-3; 8 bases are shared with TRBD1. The input for sequencing was CD4+ T cells sorted from PBMCs, taken 45 days after the yellow fever booster vaccination. The receptor comes from a man younger than 35 who received the YFV17D yellow fever vaccine. The CDR3 protein is CASSYRVTGGVDTQYF. DNA of the CDR3: TGTGCCAGCAGCTATCGAGTAACAGGGGGAGTAGATACGCAGTATTTT.